What follows are 27 T cell receptor beta chains derived from one specimen sequenced in a study of a mutant IDH1 vaccine in newly diagnosed glioma. The data were produced by immunoSEQ multiplex PCR, yet TCRdb's version contains in-frame clones alone and is incomplete. This table holds some 60,000 clones, approximately 80% found once. Their antigens remain unidentified. Time point given: week 35, safety follow-up. Doses comprised 300 ug of mutant IDH1 20-mer peptide each, plus topical imiquimod. The sequenced sample was PBMCs, obtained from a glioma patient whose treatment included an IDH1 peptide vaccine. Receptors originate from a man aged 40-49 years with glioma.

About this clone itself: Germline is not matched at one junction end, which may reflect a read error. The chain combines TRBV7-7 with TRBJ2-5, with D perhaps given as TRBD1 or TRBD2 (5 bases each). The CDR3 is 15 residues long. The germline gives CDR1 SSHAT, CDR2 FNYEAQ (reference sequence). This chain's CDR3 is CASSSSPLGAETQYF. The CDR3 DNA is TGTGCTAGCAGCTCGTCCCCCCTCGGGGCAGAGACCCAGTACTTC.

The chain has TRBV27 and TRBJ1-1; no definite D call. Trimming pared 3 bases from V and 1 base from J, leaving 18 bases between. The length of the CDR3 is 17 residues. CDR1 MNHEY and CDR2 SMNVEV come from the germline V gene (reference sequence). The CDR3 DNA reads TGTGCCAGCAGTTTGGAGGGCGCTGGGTATGGGAACACTGAAGCTTTCTTT. Translation: CASSLEGAGYGNTEAFF.

The genes are TRBV11-2 and TRBJ2-2; 9 nucleotides align to TRBD1. The germline gives CDR1 SGHAT, CDR2 FQNNGV. Germline trimming cut 6 bases from V and 2 bases from J; bases unmatched to any gene: 4. The CDR3 runs to 15 residues. CDR3 DNA sequence: TGTGCCAGCAGATTGGACAGGGGTAACACCGGGGAGCTGTTTTTT. Translating gives CASRLDRGNTGELFF.

V gene TRBV5-8 combines with J gene TRBJ2-3; 7 bases are a match to TRBD1. V was pared by 0 bases and J by 5 bases, with 6 bases of the junction left unmatched. Germline CDR1 is SGHTS and CDR2 is YDEGEE. The CDR3 runs to 15 residues. The CDR3 DNA sequence: TGTGCCAGCAGCTTGGGGGACAGACTGGGAGATACGCAGTATTTT. This sequence encodes CASSLGDRLGDTQYF.

This clone appeared a few times. This rearrangement joins TRBV27 to TRBJ1-4; TRBD1 aligns across 7 bases. The CDR3 has 18 amino acids. Germline V lookup: CDR1 MNHEY, CDR2 SMNVEV (reference sequence). V shed 1 base and J 1 base; nucleotides not matched to a gene: 9. CDR3 in DNA: TGTGCCAGCAGTTTATTGGGGGGACCAGGGGGAACTAATGAAAAACTGTTTTTT. It translates to CASSLLGGPGGTNEKLFF.

This chain links TRBV4-1 with TRBJ2-5, with 10 bases aligning to TRBD1. The CDR3 runs to 16 residues. In germline, CDR1 is MGHRA, CDR2 YSYEKL. The trim removed 1 base at V and 1 base at J, leaving 3 bases unmatched. CDR3 region: CASSQGWTGGQETQYF. CDR3 nucleotide sequence: TGCGCCAGCAGCCAAGGTTGGACAGGGGGCCAAGAGACCCAGTACTTC.

V is TRBV21-1 and J is TRBJ2-7; the listed D gene, TRBD2, was not tested against the DNA. TRBV21-1 is a pseudogene. The CDR3 runs 15 residues. DNA for the CDR3: TGTGCCAGCAGCTACCCCGGGATCTGTGCCTACGAGCAGTACTTC. Amino acids: CASSYPGICAYEQYF.

This clone occurred once. V and J are TRBV25-1 and TRBJ2-7; 7 bases agree with TRBD1. Germline V CDR1 and CDR2: MGHDK, SYGVNS. Trimming took 6 bases from V and 2 from J; bases not matched to a gene: 13. CDR3 length: 16 residues. In DNA form, the CDR3 reads TGTGCCAGCAGCTCCAGTTCGGGACAGCTACCCTACGAGCAGTACTTC. This codes for CASSSSSGQLPYEQYF.

The V and J genes are TRBV11-2 and TRBJ2-3, with 7 bases that match TRBD2. Losses at the gene ends were 5 bases for V and 1 base for J; bases not matched to a gene: 6. This CDR3 contains 15 residues. Looked up from germline, CDR1 is SGHAT and CDR2 is FQNNGV. This CDR3 reads CASSPRAGRTDTQYF. As DNA, the CDR3 is TGTGCCAGCAGCCCCCGAGCGGGGCGCACAGATACGCAGTATTTT.

J is TRBJ1-2 and V is TRBV30, with 8 positions matching TRBD1. The junction had 7 bases not matched to a gene; V was cut back by 2 bases and J by 8 bases. The CDR3 contains 13 residues. The germline gives CDR1 GTSNPN, CDR2 SVGIG (reference sequence). Here the CDR3 DNA reads TGTGCCTGGAGTCCTCAGGGGACAGGCGGCTACACCTTC. Translation: CAWSPQGTGGYTF.

CDR3: CASSLVQTRGGRYGYTF. In DNA, the CDR3 is TGTGCCAGCAGCTTAGTGCAGACACGAGGGGGTAGATATGGCTACACCTTC. The chain couples TRBV7-2 to TRBJ1-2, with D possibly matching TRBD1 (6 bases). Deletions cut 1 base from V and 5 bases from J, with 20 bases between. CDR3 length: 17 residues. Germline loops: CDR1 SGHTA, CDR2 FQGNSA.

This clone was recorded a few times. The genes are TRBV4-2 and TRBJ1-1; no clear D gene. The CDR3 runs to 13 residues. Per germline, CDR1 LGHNA and CDR2 YNFKEQ. V was trimmed by 3 bases and J by 7 bases, leaving 12 bases between them. In DNA, the CDR3 is TGTGCCAGCAGCCAGGACGGAGTGGGTGAAGCTTTCTTT. Its protein is CASSQDGVGEAFF.

The chain is built from TRBV9 and TRBJ2-5, with 7 positions matching TRBD2. The V gene end was trimmed by 5 bases and the J gene end by 4 bases; junction bases not matched to a gene: 5. Germline assignment: CDR1 SGDLS and CDR2 YYNGEE. This CDR3 has 13 amino acids. CDR3 residues: CASSGASGETQYF. For the CDR3, the DNA is TGTGCCAGCAGTGGGGCTAGCGGAGAGACCCAGTACTTC.

V is TRBV30 and J is TRBJ1-5; D is possibly TRBD1 (5 bases). The CDR3 is 15 amino acids. The V gene lost 0 bases and the J gene lost 3 bases, with 12 bases spanning the gap. Germline V CDR1 and CDR2: GTSNPN, SVGIG (reference sequence). The CDR3 nucleotides read TGTGCCTGGAGTGTACGCGGGGGGACCAATCAGCCCCAGCATTTT. Protein: CAWSVRGGTNQPQHF. Based on the CDR3 plus reference TRBV30 and TRBJ1-5, the full variable domain is SQTIHQWPATLVQPVGSPLSLECTVEGTSNPNLYWYRQAAGRGLQLLFYSVGIGQISSEVPQNLSASRPQDRQFILSSKKLLLSDSGFYLCAWSVRGGTNQPQHFGDGTRLSIL.

This sequence joins TRBV19 and TRBJ2-1; the D gene is possibly TRBD1 (5 bases). This CDR3 contains 15 residues. V dropped 7 bases and J dropped 10 bases, with 23 bases sitting between them. Germline CDR1 and CDR2: LNHDA and SQIVND (reference sequence). CDR3 nucleotides: TGTGCCAGTACCCCATGGGGCAGGCCCCCTAGGGAGCAGTTCTTC. This gives the protein CASTPWGRPPREQFF.

This chain connects TRBV28 to TRBJ2-5; 12 nucleotides align to TRBD1. This CDR3 is built from 16 residues. V was clipped by 6 bases and J by 5 bases; unmatched bases: 10. CDR1 MDHEN and CDR2 SYDVKM come from the germline V gene. The CDR3 DNA reads TGTGCCAGCAGGACGGAGGGACAGGGGGCCGGGGAGACCCAGTACTTC. Amino acids: CASRTEGQGAGETQYF.

J is TRBJ2-7 and V is TRBV30; the match to TRBD1 covers 7 bases. V lost 0 bases to trimming and J lost 3 bases; unmatched junction nucleotides: 5. This CDR3 spans 14 amino acids. Germline loops: CDR1 GTSNPN, CDR2 SVGIG (reference sequence). The CDR3 sequence: CAWSVLRQGYEQYF. The DNA of the CDR3 is TGTGCCTGGAGTGTACTAAGACAGGGCTACGAGCAGTACTTC.

The chain joins TRBV4-2 to TRBJ1-5; unclear D gene. CDR3 size: 16 residues. Germline CDR1 reads LGHNA; CDR2 reads YNFKEQ. The V end lost 4 bases, the J end lost 7 bases, and 20 bases lay between the germline ends. Here the CDR3 reads CASSPLWEEGGQPQHF. CDR3 sequence (DNA): TGTGCCAGCAGCCCTTTATGGGAAGAGGGCGGACAGCCCCAGCATTTT.

The CDR3 region is CASSQGPGTNENTIYF. CDR3 in DNA: TGTGCCAGCAGCCAGGGACCCGGGACTAACGAAAACACCATATATTTT. This chain joins TRBV13 and TRBJ1-3, with a weak D call TRBD1 (5 bases). This CDR3 is 16 amino acids long. The V gene lost 5 bases and the J gene lost 6 bases, with 20 bases spanning the gap. Germline V gene lookup returns CDR1 PRHDT and CDR2 FYEKMQ (reference sequence). Full variable domain (rest looked up from reference TRBV13 and TRBJ1-3): AAGVIQSPRHLIKEKRETATLKCYPIPRHDTVYWYQQGPGQDPQFLISFYEKMQSDKGSIPDRFSAQQFSDYHSELNMSSLELGDSALYFCASSQGPGTNENTIYFGEGSWLTVV.

CDR3: CASRRAVSGPQETQYF. The CDR3 DNA reads as TGCGCCAGCAGAAGGGCGGTTAGCGGGCCCCAAGAGACCCAGTACTTC. This sequence joins TRBV5-1 and TRBJ2-5; 7 bases fit TRBD2. The CDR3 loop spans 16 amino acids. J gave up 1 base and V 5 bases, and 11 bases lay outside the gene matches. Germline CDR1 reads SGHRS; CDR2 reads YFSETQ.

This clone was found once. The gene calls are TRBV7-9 and TRBJ2-5; 11 bases agree with TRBD2. In germline, CDR1 is SEHNR, CDR2 FQNEAQ (reference sequence). Trimming at V came to 4 bases and at J to 4 bases, leaving 2 bases not matched to a gene. The CDR3 extends over 14 amino acids. CDR3 region: CASSWGLAVETQYF. The DNA of the CDR3 is TGTGCCAGCAGCTGGGGACTAGCGGTAGAGACCCAGTACTTC.

This clone has more than one count but fewer than ten. V gene TRBV30 combines with J gene TRBJ1-3; no clear D. In germline, CDR1 is GTSNPN, CDR2 SVGIG (reference sequence). The CDR3 runs 12 residues. Trimming removed 0 bases at V and 4 bases at J, with 4 bases between. The CDR3 nucleotides are TGTGCCTGGAGTGTCGGGGGAAACACCATATATTTT. This sequence encodes CAWSVGGNTIYF.

The gene calls are TRBV5-4 and TRBJ1-4; 11 bases map to TRBD1. V dropped 7 bases and J dropped 3; count of bases not matched to a gene: 8. This CDR3 has 16 residues. The germline gives CDR1 SGHNT, CDR2 YYREEE (reference sequence). For the CDR3, the DNA is TGTGCCAGCCAACGGACAGGGGGCGCCGCTAATGAAAAACTGTTTTTT. As protein: CASQRTGGAANEKLFF.

V and J are TRBV19 and TRBJ2-1; perhaps TRBD2 as D (5 bases). Trimming shortened V by 5 bases and J by 7 bases, and 12 bases separated the two germline ends. The CDR3 is made up of 13 amino acids. From germline, CDR1 is LNHDA and CDR2 SQIVND (reference sequence). The CDR3 here is CASSWSGGNEQFF. The CDR3 DNA is TGTGCCAGTAGTTGGAGCGGAGGAAATGAGCAGTTCTTC.

This clone has a single count. V usage is TRBV28 and J usage is TRBJ2-3, with D unclear. This CDR3 region has 12 residues. Germline lookup yields CDR1 MDHEN and CDR2 SYDVKM. Trimming took 8 bases from V and 4 from J, leaving 10 bases between them. The CDR3 region is CASQNFADTQYF. The CDR3 DNA reads TGTGCCAGCCAGAATTTTGCAGATACGCAGTATTTT.

This clone was counted between two and nine times. As DNA, the CDR3 is TGTGCCTGCCCAAACAGGGGACGCGGGGAGCTGTTTTTT. This translates into CACPNRGRGELFF. The chain links TRBV30 to TRBJ2-2; 7 positions match TRBD1. This CDR3 comprises 13 residues. CDR1 and CDR2 from the germline V gene are GTSNPN and SVGIG (reference sequence). V lost 6 bases to trimming and J lost 7 bases; unmatched junction nucleotides: 8.

This clone has just a few counts. This rearrangement joins TRBV18 to TRBJ2-1; 9 nucleotides agree with TRBD1. In germline, CDR1 is KGHSH, CDR2 LQKENI. There are 15 residues in the CDR3. V was pared by 6 bases and J by 2 bases, with 5 bases of the junction left unmatched. The CDR3 nucleotides are TGTGCCAGCTCTCCGGACAGGGGACCCTACAATGAGCAGTTCTTC. Its protein is CASSPDRGPYNEQFF.